Each of the 15 T cell receptor beta chains below was sequenced from the same sample in a study of shared clonotypes between healthy human individuals. Naive CD8 isolation took CD45RO-negative cells positively selected for CCR7 and excluded terminally differentiated effector memory CD45RA+ cells. Produced via immunoSEQ multiplex PCR; TCRdb's table is partial and in-frame only. The top ten hold 0.9% to 1.4% of the sample, which has 2 million or so clones, roughly 94% seen once. Sequenced input: naive CD8+ T cells sorted from blood. Receptors were obtained from a man aged 18 to 35 in good health.

This chain links TRBV30 with TRBJ1-2, with D perhaps TRBD1 (5 bases). This CDR3 contains 16 residues. Trimming pared 0 bases from V and 2 bases from J, leaving 16 bases between. CDR1 and CDR2 (germline): GTSNPN, SVGIG (reference sequence). The CDR3 region has the DNA TGTGCCTGGAGTGTACGGAAGAGGGGAGGCAACTATGGCTACACCTTC. Its translation is CAWSVRKRGGNYGYTF.

This chain connects TRBV30 to TRBJ1-5, with 7 bases aligning to TRBD1. V gave up 1 base and J gave up 7 bases; unmatched junction bases: 4. This CDR3 contains 13 residues. CDR1 and CDR2 (germline): GTSNPN, SVGIG (reference sequence). CDR3 sequence: CAWSGQGGQPQHF. The CDR3 region has the DNA TGTGCCTGGAGTGGCCAGGGGGGGCAGCCCCAGCATTTT. Full variable domain (outside the CDR3, taken from reference TRBV30 and TRBJ1-5): SQTIHQWPATLVQPVGSPLSLECTVEGTSNPNLYWYRQAAGRGLQLLFYSVGIGQISSEVPQNLSASRPQDRQFILSSKKLLLSDSGFYLCAWSGQGGQPQHFGDGTRLSIL.

This clone came up once. V usage is TRBV9 and J usage is TRBJ1-1, with unresolved D. Germline CDR1 is SGDLS and CDR2 is YYNGEE. Between the trimmed V and J ends, which lost 0 bases and 0 bases, there was a span of 6 bases. CDR3 size: 14 residues. The CDR3 DNA reads as TGTGCCAGCAGCGTAGATCTGTTGAACACTGAAGCTTTCTTT. Its protein product is CASSVDLLNTEAFF.

The rearrangement joins TRBV7-6 to TRBJ2-2; D uncertain. The V and J ends lost 3 bases and 3 bases respectively, with 8 bases between them. CDR1 is SGHVS and CDR2 is FNYEAQ in the germline V gene. There are 14 residues in the CDR3. The CDR3 DNA is TGTGCCAGCAGCTTTCTGGTCGACACCGGGGAGCTGTTTTTT. It encodes CASSFLVDTGELFF.

The rearrangement joins TRBV6-6 to TRBJ2-4; TRBD2 might be the D (6 bases). Per the germline V gene, CDR1 is MNHNY and CDR2 is SVGAGI (reference sequence). The CDR3 is made up of 12 amino acids. V lost 4 bases and J lost 8, with 9 bases in between. The CDR3 here is CASSWGEDIQYF. The CDR3 bases are TGTGCCAGCAGTTGGGGGGAGGACATTCAGTACTTC.

The count of this clone is one. V and J are TRBV7-8 and TRBJ1-1; perhaps TRBD1 as D (5 bases). Trimming pared 5 bases from V and 0 bases from J, leaving 13 bases between. CDR1 is SGHVS, CDR2 FQNEAQ, per germline. The CDR3 runs 15 residues. The CDR3 reads CASSGVWGMNTEAFF. Here the CDR3 DNA reads TGTGCCAGCAGCGGCGTATGGGGGATGAACACTGAAGCTTTCTTT.

The rearrangement uses TRBV5-6 and TRBJ1-6; TRBD1 matches at 9 bases. The V gene's germline CDR1 is SGHDT and CDR2 YYEEEE. The CDR3 has 14 residues. V was clipped by 3 bases and J by 10 bases; unmatched bases: 5. Here the CDR3 DNA reads TGTGCCAGCAGCTCGGGGACAGGGATCTCACCCCTCCACTTT. Amino acids: CASSSGTGISPLHF.

The chain links TRBV9 to TRBJ2-1; 13 bases align to TRBD2. The trim removed 2 bases at V and 10 bases at J, leaving 9 bases unmatched. Germline CDR1 SGDLS, CDR2 YYNGEE. This CDR3 region has 16 residues. The CDR3 spells CASSVSPGLAGEEQFF. The CDR3, as DNA: TGTGCCAGCAGCGTTTCCCCCGGACTAGCGGGGGAAGAGCAGTTCTTC.

The CDR3 sequence is CASRFAGDTDTQYF. CDR3 bases: TGTGCCAGCAGGTTCGCGGGGGACACAGATACGCAGTATTTT. The rearrangement links TRBV27 to TRBJ2-3, with TRBD2 matching over 7 bases. The germline V gene encodes CDR1 MNHEY and CDR2 SMNVEV (reference sequence). V lost 6 bases, J lost 2 bases, and 5 bases stayed unmatched. The CDR3 length is 14 residues.

This clone came up once. This sequence joins TRBV4-1 and TRBJ1-1, with D uncertain. CDR1 is MGHRA and CDR2 is YSYEKL in the germline V gene. This CDR3 has 13 residues. V shed 6 bases and J shed 2 bases, with 10 bases lying between them. The CDR3 DNA follows: TGCGCCAGCAGGGGAATAGCTAACACTGAAGCTTTCTTT. It translates to CASRGIANTEAFF.

In regard to this clone: This specimen includes other DNA sequences encoding the same CDR3. This sequence joins TRBV13 and TRBJ1-2; no reliable D call. This CDR3 contains 14 residues. V lost 3 bases to trimming and J lost 2 bases, with 10 bases between them. Germline V gives CDR1 PRHDT, CDR2 FYEKMQ (reference sequence). The CDR3 is CASSFGQTNYGYTF. In DNA, the CDR3 is TGTGCCAGCAGCTTCGGCCAGACGAACTATGGCTACACCTTC.

Comments on this clone: Different DNA sequences within this sample yield the same CDR3. J is TRBJ2-5 and V is TRBV29-1; D may be TRBD2 (6 bases). V was cut by 7 bases and J by 7 bases, with 22 bases left in between. The CDR3 runs to 14 residues. Germline CDR1 is SQVTM and CDR2 is ANQGSEA. In nucleotides, the CDR3 is TGCAGCGCCGCCGCGAGGTTGTCGGAGGGGACCCAGTACTTC. It translates to CSAAARLSEGTQYF.

This rearrangement joins TRBV7-9 to TRBJ1-4, with D unresolved. Trimming stripped 0 bases from V and 8 bases from J, with 7 bases between. Germline CDR1 reads SEHNR; CDR2 reads FQNEAQ (reference sequence). The CDR3 covers 13 residues. This CDR3 is CASSLALGEKLFF. CDR3 DNA: TGTGCCAGCAGCTTAGCGCTGGGGGAAAAACTGTTTTTT.

The table lists this clone with a count of one. This chain connects TRBV12-5 to TRBJ2-1; TRBD2 aligns across 16 bases. The CDR3 contains 23 residues. Looked up from germline, CDR1 is LGHNT and CDR2 is FRNRAP. J gave up 1 base and V 7 bases, and 22 bases lay outside the gene matches. CDR3 loop: CASAGPDGLRGLAGGVSYNEQFF. DNA of the CDR3: TGTGCTAGTGCCGGCCCGGACGGACTGAGGGGACTAGCGGGAGGGGTGTCCTACAATGAGCAGTTCTTC. Filled out from reference TRBV12-5 and TRBJ2-1, the complete variable domain reads DARVTQTPRHKVTEMGQEVTMRCQPILGHNTVFWYRQTMMQGLELLAYFRNRAPLDDSGMPKDRFSAEMPDATLATLKIQPSEPRDSAVYFCASAGPDGLRGLAGGVSYNEQFFGPGTRLTVL.

The rearrangement joins TRBV4-2 to TRBJ1-2; D perhaps matches TRBD1 (6 bases). Trimming took 0 bases from V and 6 from J, leaving 14 bases between them. The length of the CDR3 is 15 residues. Germline V lookup: CDR1 LGHNA, CDR2 YNFKEQ. In nucleotides, the CDR3 is TGTGCCAGCAGCCAAGATCCTACAGGGTCGGATGGCTACACCTTC. It codes for CASSQDPTGSDGYTF.